The next 32 T cell receptor beta chains were all read from a single sample in a study of radiotherapy plus CTLA-4 blockade in lung cancer. Assay: immunoSEQ multiplex PCR; the TCRdb copy retains only in-frame clones and omits some. This sample yields some 90,000 clones, of which around 88% are seen a single time; around 2% belongs to the top ten. Sequenced here: peripheral blood, sampled from a patient treated with radiotherapy plus ipilimumab. The receptor source for this set is a human donor with non-small cell lung cancer who had a partial response to radiotherapy plus ipilimumab.

The V call is TRBV5-5, the J call TRBJ2-5; D is possibly TRBD1 (6 bases). The V end lost 0 bases, the J end lost 5 bases, and 17 bases lay between the germline ends. The CDR3 runs to 16 residues. The V gene's germline CDR1 is SGHKS and CDR2 YYEKEE (reference sequence). CDR3 amino acids: CASSLAGEGVEETQYF. The CDR3 DNA sequence: TGTGCCAGCAGCTTGGCCGGCGAGGGGGTGGAGGAGACCCAGTACTTC.

The chain recombines TRBV2 with TRBJ1-2, with D uncertain. V gave up 8 bases and J gave up 2 bases, with 12 bases separating them. This CDR3 spans 13 amino acids. CDR1 SNHLY and CDR2 FYNNEI come from the germline V gene. Here the CDR3 DNA reads TGTGCCAGCGACTACAACGGGAACTATGGCTACACCTTC. This translates into CASDYNGNYGYTF. The entire variable domain, with the rest obtained from reference TRBV2 and TRBJ1-2, is as follows: EPEVTQTPSHQVTQMGQEVILRCVPISNHLYFYWYRQILGQKVEFLVSFYNNEISEKSEIFDDQFSVERPDGSNFTLKIRSTKLEDSAMYFCASDYNGNYGYTFGSGTRLTVV.

The chain combines TRBV5-4 with TRBJ2-2, with 7 nucleotides matching TRBD2. The CDR3 sequence is 18 residues long. The junction had 15 bases not matched to a gene; V was cut back by 4 bases and J by 3 bases. CDR1 is SGHNT, CDR2 YYREEE, per germline (reference sequence). The CDR3: CASSLSLGGRRYTGELFF. In nucleotides, the CDR3 is TGTGCCAGCAGCCTCTCCTTAGGCGGGAGACGGTACACCGGGGAGCTGTTTTTT. Filled out from reference TRBV5-4 and TRBJ2-2, the complete variable domain reads ETGVTQSPTHLIKTRGQQVTLRCSSQSGHNTVSWYQQALGQGPQFIFQYYREEENGRGNFPPRFSGLQFPNYSSELNVNALELDDSALYLCASSLSLGGRRYTGELFFGEGSRLTVL.

V usage is TRBV6-5 and J usage is TRBJ2-1; D is ambiguous. Trimming cost V 2 bases and J 8 bases, with 10 bases left between them. The CDR3 has 13 amino acids. Germline values: CDR1 MNHEY, CDR2 SVGAGI. CDR3 in amino acids: CASSYGAPYEQFF. For the CDR3, the DNA is TGTGCCAGCAGTTACGGAGCCCCATATGAGCAGTTCTTC.

This chain links TRBV28 with TRBJ1-1, with 10 bases that match TRBD1. With 4 bases clipped from V and 1 base from J, the junction kept 9 bases outside the gene matches. CDR3 size: 17 residues. Germline lookup yields CDR1 MDHEN and CDR2 SYDVKM. CDR3 residues: CASSSLGQGNSNTEAFF. The CDR3 coding sequence is TGTGCCAGCAGTTCCCTGGGACAGGGGAATTCGAACACTGAAGCTTTCTTT. Looking up the rest from reference TRBV28 and TRBJ1-1 gives the full variable domain: DVKVTQSSRYLVKRTGEKVFLECVQDMDHENMFWYRQDPGLGLRLIYFSYDVKMKEKGDIPEGYSVSREKKERFSLILESASTNQTSMYLCASSSLGQGNSNTEAFFGQGTRLTVV.

The chain joins TRBV28 to TRBJ2-7; perhaps TRBD1 as D (5 bases). V lost 6 bases to trimming and J lost 3 bases, with 15 bases between them. CDR1 is MDHEN and CDR2 is SYDVKM in the germline V gene. CDR3 length: 14 residues. The CDR3 nucleotides are TGTGCCAGCAGGGAGCAGGGTACTTTCTACGAGCAGTACTTC. Amino acids: CASREQGTFYEQYF.

This chain links TRBV30 with TRBJ2-2, with no clear D. The CDR3 covers 13 residues. The ends were cut back, 3 bases at V and 1 base at J, with 6 bases in the middle. Per germline, CDR1 GTSNPN and CDR2 SVGIG (reference sequence). CDR3 DNA sequence: TGTGCCTGGAGGGTCGGGAACACCGGGGAGCTGTTTTTT. It yields the protein CAWRVGNTGELFF.

The chain employs TRBV28 and TRBJ2-1; TRBD1 might be the D (5 bases). The CDR3 loop spans 15 amino acids. V dropped 1 base and J dropped 6 bases, with 13 bases sitting between them. In germline, CDR1 is MDHEN, CDR2 SYDVKM. The CDR3, as DNA: TGTGCCAGCAGTTTATCAGGGATCGTAGTCAATGAGCAGTTCTTC. Its protein product is CASSLSGIVVNEQFF.

This clone has only one observation. The chain recombines TRBV6-6 with TRBJ2-7; perhaps TRBD2 as D (5 bases). V lost 7 bases and J 3 bases, leaving 13 bases between the germline ends. The CDR3 extends over 13 amino acids. The germline gives CDR1 MNHNY, CDR2 SVGAGI (reference sequence). The CDR3 DNA sequence: TGTGCCAGCACCCCGGGCGGGCGCTACGAGCAGTACTTC. Its protein product is CASTPGGRYEQYF.

The V call is TRBV27, the J call TRBJ1-4; 7 bases map to TRBD1. Germline V gene data show CDR1 as MNHEY and CDR2 as SMNVEV (reference sequence). There are 14 residues in the CDR3. V was pared by 6 bases and J by 5 bases, with 6 bases of the junction left unmatched. The CDR3 bases are TGTGCCAGCAGATTAGGGACAGCGAATGAAAAACTGTTTTTT. It specifies CASRLGTANEKLFF.

The V call is TRBV5-6, the J call TRBJ2-5; TRBD2 might be the D (6 bases). The CDR3 is 14 amino acids. Trimming took off 1 base at V and 4 bases at J, with 11 bases between the two ends. Per germline, CDR1 SGHDT and CDR2 YYEEEE. This chain's CDR3 is CASSLRAGRETQYF. The CDR3 DNA is TGTGCCAGCAGCTTGCGGGCGGGACGAGAGACCCAGTACTTC. The whole variable domain, filled in from reference TRBV5-6 and TRBJ2-5, reads DAGVTQSPTHLIKTRGQQVTLRCSPKSGHDTVSWYQQALGQGPQFIFQYYEEEERQRGNFPDRFSGHQFPNYSSELNVNALLLGDSALYLCASSLRAGRETQYFGPGTRLLVL.

The gene calls are TRBV5-1 and TRBJ2-1; TRBD2 matches 11 bases. Germline loops: CDR1 SGHRS, CDR2 YFSETQ. J gave up 2 bases and V 0 bases, and 1 base lay outside the gene matches. CDR3 length equals 16 residues. CDR3 loop: CASSLGGLAAYNEQFF. In DNA form, the CDR3 reads TGCGCCAGCAGCTTGGGGGGACTAGCGGCCTACAATGAGCAGTTCTTC. Together with reference TRBV5-1 and TRBJ2-1, the CDR3 gives the full variable domain: KAGVTQTPRYLIKTRGQQVTLSCSPISGHRSVSWYQQTPGQGLQFLFEYFSETQRNKGNFPGRFSGRQFSNSRSEMNVSTLELGDSALYLCASSLGGLAAYNEQFFGPGTRLTVL.

The J gene is TRBJ1-6, the V gene TRBV6-7, with D perhaps TRBD1 (5 bases). TRBV6-7 is noted as an ORF with a role that remains uncertain. The CDR3 totals 16 residues. V was trimmed by 5 bases and J by 7 bases, leaving 18 bases between them. The CDR3: CASSPIGRGWNSPLHF. The CDR3 DNA follows: TGTGCCAGCAGTCCCATAGGGAGGGGCTGGAATTCACCCCTCCACTTT.

Note on this clone: A junction end diverges from the germline sequence, so it may reflect a read error. The rearrangement uses TRBV9 and TRBJ2-7; TRBD2 matches 7 bases. Germline V gene sequence: CDR1 SGDLS, CDR2 YYNGEE. This CDR3 region has 15 residues. CDR3 in DNA: TGTGCCAGCAACGTAGCTGGCGGGAGCACCTACGAGCAGTACTTC. Encoded protein: CASNVAGGSTYEQYF. Drawing the rest from reference TRBV9 and TRBJ2-7, the complete variable domain is DSGVTQTPKHLITATGQRVTLRCSPRSGDLSVYWYQQSLDQGLQFLIQYYNGEERAKGNILERFSAQQFPDLHSELNLSSLELGDSALYFCASNVAGGSTYEQYFGPGTRLTVT.

V and J are TRBV5-1 and TRBJ1-1, with D possibly matching TRBD1 (5 bases). The CDR3 spans 14 residues. Looked up from germline, CDR1 is SGHRS and CDR2 is YFSETQ. V lost 4 bases, J lost 4 bases, and 14 bases lay in between. CDR3 bases: TGCGCCAGCAGCGCTCAGGGTGGGGCCACTGAAGCTTTCTTT. This translates into CASSAQGGATEAFF. Together with reference TRBV5-1 and TRBJ1-1, the CDR3 gives the full variable domain: KAGVTQTPRYLIKTRGQQVTLSCSPISGHRSVSWYQQTPGQGLQFLFEYFSETQRNKGNFPGRFSGRQFSNSRSEMNVSTLELGDSALYLCASSAQGGATEAFFGQGTRLTVV.

V is TRBV28 and J is TRBJ1-1; D is undetermined. The CDR3 contains 15 residues. Germline V gene lookup returns CDR1 MDHEN and CDR2 SYDVKM. The germline V and J ends were trimmed by 2 bases and 4 bases, with 14 bases remaining between them. The CDR3 here is CASSLRPRMGTEAFF. The CDR3 DNA sequence: TGTGCCAGCAGTTTAAGGCCGCGGATGGGCACTGAAGCTTTCTTT.

The V gene is TRBV7-2, the J gene TRBJ2-7, with a tentative D call TRBD1 (5 bases). Germline-derived CDR1 and CDR2 are SGHTA and FQGNSA. Trimming removed 1 base from V and 3 bases from J, with 10 bases in between. This CDR3 comprises 14 residues. CDR3 coding DNA: TGTGCCAGCAGCTTAGGGCAGGGCCACTACGAGCAGTACGTC. Translating gives CASSLGQGHYEQYV.

The gene calls are TRBV6-5 and TRBJ2-1; maybe TRBD1 (7 bases). Trimming took off 2 bases at V and 3 bases at J, with 14 bases between the two ends. This CDR3 comprises 16 residues. In germline, CDR1 is MNHEY, CDR2 SVGAGI. The CDR3 coding sequence is TGTGCCAGCAGTTACAGTTCAGGGGGAGGCTACAATGAGCAGTTCTTC. This encodes CASSYSSGGGYNEQFF.

The CDR3 protein is CASSDYTGGNSPLHF. Written as DNA, the CDR3 is TGTGCCAGCAGTGACTATACTGGGGGGAATTCACCCCTCCACTTT. The V gene is TRBV6-4, the J gene TRBJ1-6; maybe TRBD1 (5 bases). CDR1 is MRHNA and CDR2 is SNTAGT in the germline V gene. V gave up 1 base and J gave up 7 bases, with 11 bases separating them. The CDR3 covers 15 residues.

The chain links TRBV7-8 to TRBJ2-1; TRBD2 might be the D (6 bases). Germline CDR1 and CDR2: SGHVS and FQNEAQ. The CDR3 extends over 14 amino acids. V was cut by 0 bases and J by 9 bases, with 12 bases left in between. The CDR3 spells CASSLARLASEQFF. The CDR3 nucleotides read TGTGCCAGCAGCTTAGCGAGGCTAGCGAGTGAGCAGTTCTTC.

This rearrangement joins TRBV5-6 to TRBJ1-2, with 9 bases identical to TRBD1. This CDR3 is 16 amino acids long. V was pared by 4 bases and J by 5 bases, with 12 bases of the junction left unmatched. In germline, CDR1 is SGHDT, CDR2 YYEEEE. CDR3 bases: TGTGCCAGCAGCAGCTACCCGGGACAGGGTAAATATGGCTACACCTTC. The encoded protein is CASSSYPGQGKYGYTF.

V is TRBV9 and J is TRBJ1-1; D unresolved. The ends were cut back, 0 bases at V and 1 base at J, with 7 bases in the middle. The CDR3 covers 14 residues. The V gene's germline CDR1 is SGDLS and CDR2 YYNGEE. Here the CDR3 DNA reads TGTGCCAGCAGCGTAGGCCCGGGGAACACTGAAGCTTTCTTT. Translated, it gives CASSVGPGNTEAFF.

This clone was counted between two and nine times. The rearrangement uses TRBV5-1 and TRBJ2-2; 11 bases line up with TRBD2. Trimming removed 5 bases from V and 3 bases from J; junction bases left unmatched: 3. The germline V gene encodes CDR1 SGHRS and CDR2 YFSETQ. CDR3 length: 15 residues. The CDR3 coding sequence is TGCGCCAGCAGTCGTAGCGGGAGGGACACCGGGGAGCTGTTTTTT. Translated: CASSRSGRDTGELFF.

This clone was detected once. This sequence joins TRBV6-5 and TRBJ2-3, with D unresolved. The CDR3 covers 13 residues. V gave up 5 bases and J gave up 2 bases, with 8 bases separating them. The germline V gene has CDR1 MNHEY and CDR2 SVGAGI. The CDR3 is CASSRRDTDTQYF. The CDR3 nucleotides read TGTGCCAGCAGTCGCCGCGACACAGATACGCAGTATTTT.

V is TRBV11-3 and J is TRBJ2-2; 12 bases are a match to TRBD2. The CDR3 is 14 amino acids. With V trimmed by 4 bases and J by 7 bases, 1 base remained unmatched. The germline CDR1 and CDR2 sequences are SGHNT and YENEEA. In DNA form, the CDR3 reads TGTGCCAGCAGCTGGGGACTAGCGGGCGGGGAGCTGTTTTTT. It encodes CASSWGLAGGELFF.

This chain uses TRBV28 with TRBJ2-7; a possible D gene is TRBD2 (6 bases). Germline V CDR1 and CDR2: MDHEN, SYDVKM. The V end lost 6 bases, the J end lost 6 bases, and 6 bases lay between the germline ends. This CDR3 has 10 residues. As DNA, the CDR3 is TGTGCCAGCAGCGGGGGCGAGCAGTACTTC. It translates to CASSGGEQYF.

The chain joins TRBV7-9 to TRBJ1-2; no definite D call. The CDR3 sequence is 12 residues long. In germline, CDR1 is SEHNR, CDR2 FQNEAQ (reference sequence). Trimming shortened V by 4 bases and J by 6 bases, and 9 bases separated the two germline ends. CDR3 protein: CASSSRSDGYTF. CDR3 bases: TGTGCCAGCAGCTCGAGGTCGGATGGCTACACCTTC. Complete variable domain (other parts from reference TRBV7-9 and TRBJ1-2): DTGVSQNPRHKITKRGQNVTFRCDPISEHNRLYWYRQTLGQGPEFLTYFQNEAQLEKSRLLSDRFSAERPKGSFSTLEIQRTEQGDSAMYLCASSSRSDGYTFGSGTRLTVV.

The J gene is TRBJ1-5, the V gene TRBV2; a possible D gene is TRBD1 (6 bases). V lost 6 bases to trimming and J lost 0 bases, with 12 bases between them. In germline, CDR1 is SNHLY, CDR2 FYNNEI. The CDR3 has 15 amino acids. The CDR3 is CASRRQVNSNQPQHF. The CDR3 DNA reads as TGTGCCAGCAGGCGACAGGTTAATAGCAATCAGCCCCAGCATTTT. Full variable domain (remainder filled in from reference TRBV2 and TRBJ1-5): EPEVTQTPSHQVTQMGQEVILRCVPISNHLYFYWYRQILGQKVEFLVSFYNNEISEKSEIFDDQFSVERPDGSNFTLKIRSTKLEDSAMYFCASRRQVNSNQPQHFGDGTRLSIL.

Only a few counts were recorded for this clone. This chain links TRBV6-1 with TRBJ1-5, with 9 nucleotides matching TRBD1. Germline trimming cut 4 bases from V and 4 bases from J; bases unmatched to any gene: 5. CDR1 and CDR2 from the germline V gene are MNHNS and SASEGT. The CDR3 extends over 15 amino acids. As DNA, the CDR3 is TGTGCCAGCAGTGGAAGACAGGGGGGTAATCAGCCCCAGCATTTT. Amino acids: CASSGRQGGNQPQHF.

The genes are TRBV28 and TRBJ2-5; a weak D match, TRBD1 (5 bases). With 2 bases removed from V and 4 bases from J, the gap between germline ends came to 5 bases. This CDR3 spans 12 amino acids. From germline, CDR1 is MDHEN and CDR2 SYDVKM. In nucleotides, the CDR3 is TGTGCCAGCAGTTTAACAGGAGAGACCCAGTACTTC. Translation gives CASSLTGETQYF.

This clone was counted a few times. The chain employs TRBV7-2 and TRBJ1-2, with TRBD1 matching over 9 bases. Trimming at V came to 6 bases and at J to 4 bases, leaving 6 bases not matched to a gene. The germline V gene encodes CDR1 SGHTA and CDR2 FQGNSA. The CDR3 is 14 residues long. CDR3 loop: CASSSTGGAYGYTF. The DNA of the CDR3 is TGTGCCAGCAGTTCGACAGGGGGTGCCTATGGCTACACCTTC.

The J gene is TRBJ2-1, the V gene TRBV29-1; TRBD2 matches at 11 bases. The germline V gene has CDR1 SQVTM and CDR2 ANQGSEA. Germline trimming cut 6 bases from V and 8 bases from J; bases unmatched to any gene: 9. The CDR3 contains 14 residues. In DNA form, the CDR3 reads TGCAGCGTCGCCTTAGCGGGAGGGCCTTATGAGCAGTTCTTC. Its translation: CSVALAGGPYEQFF.